The 17 T cell receptor beta chains presented below share a single source sample, sequenced in a study of control samples from healthy donors and cancer patients. Method: immunoSEQ multiplex PCR; TCRdb's copy keeps in-frame clones and lacks some. The table has around 53,000 clones, around 90% seen once; the top ten hold more than 12%. The sample was PBMCs. The receptor source for this set is a man aged 55 to 70 with head and neck cancer.

A remark on this clone: This specimen includes other DNA sequences encoding the same CDR3. Written as DNA, the CDR3 is TGCGCCAGCAGCTTGGGAACAGAGAACACCGGGGAGCTGTTTTTT. Translating it yields CASSLGTENTGELFF. The rearrangement uses TRBV5-1 and TRBJ2-2; D gene ambiguous. Germline loops: CDR1 SGHRS, CDR2 YFSETQ. The CDR3 covers 15 residues. Trimming took 0 bases from V and 1 from J, leaving 7 bases between them.

This clone was seen a single time. The genes are TRBV27 and TRBJ1-3; unclear D gene. The V gene lost 8 bases and the J gene lost 0 bases, with 11 bases spanning the gap. This CDR3 has 14 residues. The germline V gene encodes CDR1 MNHEY and CDR2 SMNVEV (reference sequence). CDR3 nucleotide sequence: TGTGCCAGCTGCTTTGGGCTCTCTGGAAACACCATATATTTT. It encodes CASCFGLSGNTIYF.

The chain joins TRBV28 to TRBJ2-5; possibly TRBD1 for D (6 bases). CDR1 is MDHEN, CDR2 SYDVKM, per germline. V lost 1 base, J lost 7 bases, and 7 bases lay in between. This CDR3 is 12 amino acids long. CDR3 in DNA: TGTGCCAGCAGTTTATTAGGGGGGACCCAGTACTTC. It yields the protein CASSLLGGTQYF. The entire variable domain, with the rest obtained from reference TRBV28 and TRBJ2-5, is as follows: DVKVTQSSRYLVKRTGEKVFLECVQDMDHENMFWYRQDPGLGLRLIYFSYDVKMKEKGDIPEGYSVSREKKERFSLILESASTNQTSMYLCASSLLGGTQYFGPGTRLLVL.

The rearrangement joins TRBV7-2 to TRBJ2-3, with 10 bases fitting TRBD2. The CDR3 runs to 15 residues. The V segment lost 6 bases and the J segment 2 bases; nucleotides outside the gene matches: 5. Germline CDR1 is SGHTA and CDR2 is FQGNSA. The CDR3, as DNA: TGTGCCAGCAGAAGCGGGGGGGCGCACACAGATACGCAGTATTTT. Translating gives CASRSGGAHTDTQYF.

CDR3 nucleotide sequence: TGTGCCAGCTCAGGGGGAGAAGAGACCCAGTACTTC. Its translation is CASSGGEETQYF. The rearrangement joins TRBV19 to TRBJ2-5; TRBD1 matches at 7 bases. The V and J ends lost 9 bases and 3 bases, in that order; junction bases with no gene match: 4. There are 12 residues in the CDR3. The germline CDR1 and CDR2 sequences are LNHDA and SQIVND (reference sequence).

This sequence joins TRBV6-5 and TRBJ2-3; 7 bases fit TRBD1. This CDR3 has 16 residues. Trimming cost V 2 bases and J 3 bases; bases outside gene matches: 8. The germline V gene encodes CDR1 MNHEY and CDR2 SVGAGI. The DNA of the CDR3 is TGTGCCAGCAGTTACCTCAGACAGGGAAGTACAGATACGCAGTATTTT. It translates to CASSYLRQGSTDTQYF.

The V and J genes are TRBV7-2 and TRBJ2-1; 14 bases match TRBD2. This CDR3 has 14 residues. The J segment lost 14 bases and the V segment lost 1 base, leaving 4 bases of the junction unmatched. Germline loops: CDR1 SGHTA, CDR2 FQGNSA. CDR3 in DNA: TGTGCCAGCAGCTTAGAAGGGACTAGCGGGAGTAAGTTCTTC. It specifies CASSLEGTSGSKFF.

The chain has TRBV11-2 and TRBJ2-7, with TRBD2 matching 13 bases. Germline CDR1 is SGHAT and CDR2 is FQNNGV. With 3 bases clipped from V and 0 bases from J, the junction kept 5 bases outside the gene matches. The CDR3 runs to 17 residues. CDR3 protein: CASSFRLAGGPSYEQYF. CDR3 in DNA: TGTGCCAGCAGCTTCAGACTAGCGGGAGGTCCCTCCTACGAGCAGTACTTC. Together with reference TRBV11-2 and TRBJ2-7, the CDR3 gives the full variable domain: EAGVAQSPRYKIIEKRQSVAFWCNPISGHATLYWYQQILGQGPKLLIQFQNNGVVDDSQLPKDRFSAERLKGVDSTLKIQPAKLEDSAVYLCASSFRLAGGPSYEQYFGPGTRLTVT.

The chain employs TRBV19 and TRBJ2-1, with 12 bases that match TRBD2. The V gene's germline CDR1 is LNHDA and CDR2 SQIVND (reference sequence). V shed 6 bases, J shed 4 bases, and the junction held 4 bases outside the gene matches. The CDR3 length is 15 residues. The CDR3 reads CASSTSGRMYNEQFF. The CDR3 DNA follows: TGTGCCAGTAGCACTAGCGGGAGGATGTACAATGAGCAGTTCTTC.

The CDR3 DNA sequence: TGCAGCGTCTCGCGGGGACAGGGCGTTGGGTGGGGCCCAGATACGCAGTATTTT. This codes for CSVSRGQGVGWGPDTQYF. The chain combines TRBV29-1 with TRBJ2-3; TRBD1 agrees at 9 bases. Germline values: CDR1 SQVTM, CDR2 ANQGSEA. The junction had 20 bases not matched to a gene; V was cut back by 6 bases and J by 4 bases. The CDR3 runs to 18 residues.

This rearrangement joins TRBV18 to TRBJ2-7, with TRBD2 identical over 8 bases. J gave up 3 bases and V 0 bases, and 4 bases lay outside the gene matches. Germline CDR1 is KGHSH and CDR2 is LQKENI. The CDR3 sequence is 15 residues long. CDR3 region: CASSPPQRGYYEQYF. For the CDR3, the DNA is TGTGCCAGCTCACCACCCCAGCGGGGGTACTACGAGCAGTACTTC.

This sequence joins TRBV3-1 (or the pseudogene TRBV3-2) and TRBJ2-5; no clear D gene. The germline CDR1 and CDR2 sequences are LGHDT and YNNKEL (reference sequence). The V end was cut by 2 bases, the J end by 2 bases, with 9 bases between. The CDR3 has 14 amino acids. Here the CDR3 reads CASSQRADQETQYF. CDR3 DNA: TGTGCCAGCAGCCAAAGGGCGGATCAAGAGACCCAGTACTTC.

J is TRBJ2-3 and V is TRBV9; D uncertain. Trimming left V 4 bases short and J 3 bases short, with 6 bases between. CDR3 size: 12 residues. Looked up from germline, CDR1 is SGDLS and CDR2 is YYNGEE. CDR3 nucleotide sequence: TGTGCCAGCAGCCTTTCTACAGATACGCAGTATTTT. Translating gives CASSLSTDTQYF.

This clone showed up just a few times. The chain recombines TRBV5-5 with TRBJ2-7, with 7 bases aligning to TRBD2. The J segment lost 6 bases and the V segment lost 2 bases, leaving 8 bases of the junction unmatched. Germline V gene data show CDR1 as SGHKS and CDR2 as YYEKEE (reference sequence). This CDR3 comprises 14 residues. The CDR3 loop reads CASSLGAGLGEQYF. The CDR3 nucleotides are TGTGCCAGCAGCTTAGGAGCGGGGCTGGGCGAGCAGTACTTC.

The chain combines TRBV2 with TRBJ2-1; the D gene is possibly TRBD2 (5 bases). The CDR3 is 13 residues long. V lost 7 bases and J lost 3, with 10 bases in between. The germline CDR1 and CDR2 sequences are SNHLY and FYNNEI. As DNA, the CDR3 is TGTGCCAGCACTCCTGACTACTACAATGAGCAGTTCTTC. It specifies CASTPDYYNEQFF.

The sample holds one count of this clone. The genes are TRBV9 and TRBJ2-5; 14 nucleotides match TRBD2. The V segment lost 2 bases and the J segment 5 bases; nucleotides outside the gene matches: 8. The CDR3 spans 17 residues. In germline, CDR1 is SGDLS, CDR2 YYNGEE. This chain's CDR3 is CASSVGLAGGLQETQYF. The CDR3 DNA reads as TGTGCCAGCAGCGTTGGACTAGCGGGAGGTTTACAGGAGACCCAGTACTTC.

The chain joins TRBV14 to TRBJ2-7; perhaps TRBD1 as D (6 bases). The CDR3 runs to 16 residues. Germline CDR1 SGHDN, CDR2 FVKESK. V was trimmed by 8 bases and J by 3 bases, leaving 23 bases between them. The CDR3 sequence: CASAFGSQGTRYEQYF. Written as DNA, the CDR3 is TGTGCCAGCGCATTTGGTTCCCAAGGGACACGCTACGAGCAGTACTTC.